This T cell receptor (beta chain) stems from a study of response to subunit inactivated influenza vaccine. The CDR3 contains 13 residues. Germline assignment: CDR1 LNHNV and CDR2 YYDKDF (reference sequence). Trimming left V 0 bases short and J 3 bases short, with 5 bases between. This clonotype was seen a handful of times. TCRdb reanalysed the RT-PCR reads using MiXCR and keeps one entry per CDR3 protein. Of approximately 530,000 distinct CDR3 sequences in the sample, around 7.7% are singletons; the top ten hold about 12%. Sequenced material: PBMCs from blood, taken 23 to 25 months after vaccination. The rearrangement joins TRBV15 to TRBJ1-1; unclear D gene. The sequence was obtained from a man aged 45-69 years who received an inactivated influenza vaccine. CDR3 amino acids: CATSRDRHTEAFF. In nucleotides, the CDR3 is TGTGCCACCAGCAGAGATCGACACACTGAAGCTTTCTTT.